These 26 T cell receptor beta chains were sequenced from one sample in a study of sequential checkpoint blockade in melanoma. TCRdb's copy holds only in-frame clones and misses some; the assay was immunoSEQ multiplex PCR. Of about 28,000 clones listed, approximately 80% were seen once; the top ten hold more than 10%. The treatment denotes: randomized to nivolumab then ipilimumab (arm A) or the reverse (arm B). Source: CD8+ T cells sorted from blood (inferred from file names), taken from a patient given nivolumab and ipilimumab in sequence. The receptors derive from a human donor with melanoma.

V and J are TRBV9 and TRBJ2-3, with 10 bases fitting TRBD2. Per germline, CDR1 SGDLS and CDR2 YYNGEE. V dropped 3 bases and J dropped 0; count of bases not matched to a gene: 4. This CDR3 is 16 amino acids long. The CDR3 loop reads CASSASGGDSTDTQYF. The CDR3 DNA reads TGTGCCAGCAGCGCCAGCGGGGGGGATAGCACAGATACGCAGTATTTT.

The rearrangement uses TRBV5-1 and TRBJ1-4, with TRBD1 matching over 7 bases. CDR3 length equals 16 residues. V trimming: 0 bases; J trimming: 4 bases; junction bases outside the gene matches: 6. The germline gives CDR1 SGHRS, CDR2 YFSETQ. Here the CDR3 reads CASSLEGGQINEKLFF. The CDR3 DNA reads TGCGCCAGCAGCTTGGAGGGGGGACAGATTAATGAAAAACTGTTTTTT.

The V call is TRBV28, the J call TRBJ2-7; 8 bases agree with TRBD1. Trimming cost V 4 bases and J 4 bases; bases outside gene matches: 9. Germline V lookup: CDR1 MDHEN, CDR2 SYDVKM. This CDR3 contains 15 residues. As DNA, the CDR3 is TGTGCCAGCAGTTCCCCAAGACAGGGGAGGTACGAGCAGTACTTC. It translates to CASSSPRQGRYEQYF.

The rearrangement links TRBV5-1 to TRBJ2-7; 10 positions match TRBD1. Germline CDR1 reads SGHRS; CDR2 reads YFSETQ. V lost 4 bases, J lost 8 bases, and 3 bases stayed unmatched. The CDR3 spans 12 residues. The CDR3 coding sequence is TGCGCCAGCAGCGGGACAGGGGAACAGCAGTACTTC. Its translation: CASSGTGEQQYF.

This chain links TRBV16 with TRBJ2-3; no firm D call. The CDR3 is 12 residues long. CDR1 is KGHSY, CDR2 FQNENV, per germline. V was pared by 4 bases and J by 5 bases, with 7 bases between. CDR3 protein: CASSPLRDTQYF. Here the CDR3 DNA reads TGTGCCAGCAGCCCTTTGAGAGATACGCAGTATTTT.

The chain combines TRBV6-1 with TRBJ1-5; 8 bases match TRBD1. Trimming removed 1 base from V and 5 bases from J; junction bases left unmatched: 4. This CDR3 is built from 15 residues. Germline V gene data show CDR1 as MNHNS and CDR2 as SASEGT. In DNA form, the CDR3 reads TGTGCCAGCAGTGAAGAACAGGGGGGATATCAGCCCCAGCATTTT. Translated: CASSEEQGGYQPQHF.

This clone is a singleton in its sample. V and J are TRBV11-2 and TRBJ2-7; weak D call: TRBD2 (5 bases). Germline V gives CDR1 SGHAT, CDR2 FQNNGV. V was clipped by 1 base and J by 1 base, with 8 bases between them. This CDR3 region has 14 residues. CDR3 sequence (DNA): TGTGCCAGCAGCTTAGCCGGGGTGTCCTACGAGCAGTACTTC. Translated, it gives CASSLAGVSYEQYF.

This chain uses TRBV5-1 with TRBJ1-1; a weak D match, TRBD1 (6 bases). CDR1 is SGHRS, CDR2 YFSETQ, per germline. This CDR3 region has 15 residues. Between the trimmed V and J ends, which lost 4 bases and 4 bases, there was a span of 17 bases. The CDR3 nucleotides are TGCGCCAGCAGCCAAGACAGGACGTGGGGCACTGAAGCTTTCTTT. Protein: CASSQDRTWGTEAFF.

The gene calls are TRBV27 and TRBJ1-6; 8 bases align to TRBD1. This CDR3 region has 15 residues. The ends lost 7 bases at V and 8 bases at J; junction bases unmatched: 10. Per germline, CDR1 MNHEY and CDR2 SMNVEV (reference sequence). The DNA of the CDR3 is TGTGCCAGCACCTTTTTGGGACAGGCCTATTCACCCCTCCACTTT. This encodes CASTFLGQAYSPLHF.

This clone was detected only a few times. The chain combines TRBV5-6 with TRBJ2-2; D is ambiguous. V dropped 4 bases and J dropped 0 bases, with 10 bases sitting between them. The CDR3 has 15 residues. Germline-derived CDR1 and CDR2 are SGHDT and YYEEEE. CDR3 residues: CASSLSFANTGELFF. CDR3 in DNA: TGTGCCAGCAGCCTCTCCTTCGCGAACACCGGGGAGCTGTTTTTT.

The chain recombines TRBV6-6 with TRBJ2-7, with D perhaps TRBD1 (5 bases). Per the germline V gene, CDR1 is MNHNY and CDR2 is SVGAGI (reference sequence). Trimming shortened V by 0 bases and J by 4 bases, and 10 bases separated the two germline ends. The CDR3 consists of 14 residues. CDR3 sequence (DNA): TGTGCCAGCAGTTACTCTGACAGCAAGTACGAGCAGTACTTC. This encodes CASSYSDSKYEQYF.

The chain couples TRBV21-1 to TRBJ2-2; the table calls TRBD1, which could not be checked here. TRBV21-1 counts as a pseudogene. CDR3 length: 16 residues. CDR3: CASSKSGDRGVGELFF. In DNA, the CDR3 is TGTGCCAGCAGCAAGTCCGGGGACAGGGGTGTCGGGGAGCTGTTTTTT.

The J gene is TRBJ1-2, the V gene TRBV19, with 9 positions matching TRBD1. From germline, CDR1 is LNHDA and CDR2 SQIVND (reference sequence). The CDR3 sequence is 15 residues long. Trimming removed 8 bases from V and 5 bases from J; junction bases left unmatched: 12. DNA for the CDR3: TGTGCCAGTGAGGGACAGGGAAAAAGAGATTATGGCTACACCTTC. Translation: CASEGQGKRDYGYTF.

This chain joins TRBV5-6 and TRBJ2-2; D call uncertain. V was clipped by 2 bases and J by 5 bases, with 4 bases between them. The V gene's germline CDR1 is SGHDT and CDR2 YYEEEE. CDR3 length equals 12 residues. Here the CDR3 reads CASSLLTGELFF. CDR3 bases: TGTGCCAGCAGCTTACTAACCGGGGAGCTGTTTTTT.

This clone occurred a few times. This CDR3 reads CASSFRGPYEQYF. CDR3 sequence (DNA): TGTGCCAGCAGCTTCAGGGGGCCGTACGAGCAGTACTTC. This chain links TRBV7-2 with TRBJ2-7; 8 bases match TRBD1. V trimming: 3 bases; J trimming: 4 bases; junction bases outside the gene matches: 2. This CDR3 is 13 amino acids long. The germline V gene encodes CDR1 SGHTA and CDR2 FQGNSA.

CDR3 in amino acids: CASNPGTENTGELFF. CDR3 nucleotide sequence: TGTGCCAGCAACCCTGGGACAGAGAACACCGGGGAGCTGTTTTTT. The V and J genes are TRBV25-1 and TRBJ2-2; TRBD1 aligns across 7 bases. The germline gives CDR1 MGHDK, CDR2 SYGVNS. After removal of 7 bases from V and 1 base from J, the junction contained 6 bases not matched to a gene. The CDR3 is made up of 15 amino acids.

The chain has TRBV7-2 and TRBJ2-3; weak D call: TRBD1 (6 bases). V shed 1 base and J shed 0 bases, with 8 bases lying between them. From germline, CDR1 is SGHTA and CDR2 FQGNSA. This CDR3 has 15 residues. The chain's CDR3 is CASSLGTASTDTQYF. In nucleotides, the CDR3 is TGTGCCAGCAGCTTAGGGACAGCTAGCACAGATACGCAGTATTTT.

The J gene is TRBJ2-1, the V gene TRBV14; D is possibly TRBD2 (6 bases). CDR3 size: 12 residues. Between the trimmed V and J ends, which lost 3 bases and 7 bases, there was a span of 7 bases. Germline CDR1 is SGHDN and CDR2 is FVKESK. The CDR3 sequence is CASSQGLNEQFF. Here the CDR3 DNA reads TGTGCCAGCAGCCAGGGACTTAATGAGCAGTTCTTC.

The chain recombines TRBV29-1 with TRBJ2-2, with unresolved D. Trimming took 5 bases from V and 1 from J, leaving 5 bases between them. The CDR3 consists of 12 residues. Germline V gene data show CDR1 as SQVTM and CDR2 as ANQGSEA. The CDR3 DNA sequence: TGCAGCGTTCCAGGGAACACCGGGGAGCTGTTTTTT. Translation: CSVPGNTGELFF.

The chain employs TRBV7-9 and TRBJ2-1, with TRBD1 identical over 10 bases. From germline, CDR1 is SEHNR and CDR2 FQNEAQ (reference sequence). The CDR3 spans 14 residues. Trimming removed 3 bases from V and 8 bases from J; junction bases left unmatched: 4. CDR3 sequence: CASSLGQGQDEQFF. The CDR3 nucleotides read TGTGCCAGCAGCTTGGGACAGGGGCAAGATGAGCAGTTCTTC.

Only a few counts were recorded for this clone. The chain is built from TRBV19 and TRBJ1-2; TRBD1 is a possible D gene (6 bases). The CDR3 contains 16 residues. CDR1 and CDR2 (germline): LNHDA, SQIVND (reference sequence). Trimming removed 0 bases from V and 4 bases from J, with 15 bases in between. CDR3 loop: CASSIDPRTDSYGYTF. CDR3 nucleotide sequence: TGTGCCAGTAGTATAGATCCTCGGACAGATTCCTATGGCTACACCTTC.

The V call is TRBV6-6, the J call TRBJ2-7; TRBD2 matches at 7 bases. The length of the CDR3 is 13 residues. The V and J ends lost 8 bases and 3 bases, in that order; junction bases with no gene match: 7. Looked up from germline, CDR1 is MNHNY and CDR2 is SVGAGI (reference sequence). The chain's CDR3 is CASVAGELYEQYF. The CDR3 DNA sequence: TGTGCCAGCGTGGCGGGGGAACTCTACGAGCAGTACTTC.

CDR3 sequence (DNA): TGTGCCAGCAGCCGTGAAGCCAATGAGCAGTTCTTC. Translated, it gives CASSREANEQFF. The chain combines TRBV5-4 with TRBJ2-1, with D unclear. CDR1 is SGHNT, CDR2 YYREEE, per germline (reference sequence). This CDR3 has 12 amino acids. V was shortened by 4 bases and J by 6 bases, with 8 bases between the two germline ends.

The CDR3 loop is CASSLRTGVETQYF. The CDR3 DNA reads TGTGCCAGCAGTTTAAGGACAGGGGTGGAGACCCAGTACTTC. The chain uses TRBV27 and TRBJ2-5; 9 nucleotides align to TRBD1. This CDR3 region has 14 residues. After removal of 2 bases from V and 5 bases from J, the junction contained 3 bases not matched to a gene. Germline CDR1 is MNHEY and CDR2 is SMNVEV (reference sequence).

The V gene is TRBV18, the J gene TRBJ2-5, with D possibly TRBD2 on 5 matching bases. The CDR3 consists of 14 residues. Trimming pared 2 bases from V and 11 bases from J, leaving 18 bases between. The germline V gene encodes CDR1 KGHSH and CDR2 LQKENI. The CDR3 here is CASSPIGTPWEQYF. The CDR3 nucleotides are TGTGCCAGCTCACCAATCGGAACCCCTTGGGAGCAGTACTTC.

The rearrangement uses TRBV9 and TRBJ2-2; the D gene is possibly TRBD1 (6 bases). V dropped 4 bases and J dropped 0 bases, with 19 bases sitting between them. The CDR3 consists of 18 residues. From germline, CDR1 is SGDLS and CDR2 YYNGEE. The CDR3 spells CASSLSRTAFTNTGELFF. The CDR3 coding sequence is TGTGCCAGCAGCCTCAGCCGGACAGCCTTTACGAACACCGGGGAGCTGTTTTTT. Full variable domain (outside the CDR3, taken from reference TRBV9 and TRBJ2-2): DSGVTQTPKHLITATGQRVTLRCSPRSGDLSVYWYQQSLDQGLQFLIQYYNGEERAKGNILERFSAQQFPDLHSELNLSSLELGDSALYFCASSLSRTAFTNTGELFFGEGSRLTVL.